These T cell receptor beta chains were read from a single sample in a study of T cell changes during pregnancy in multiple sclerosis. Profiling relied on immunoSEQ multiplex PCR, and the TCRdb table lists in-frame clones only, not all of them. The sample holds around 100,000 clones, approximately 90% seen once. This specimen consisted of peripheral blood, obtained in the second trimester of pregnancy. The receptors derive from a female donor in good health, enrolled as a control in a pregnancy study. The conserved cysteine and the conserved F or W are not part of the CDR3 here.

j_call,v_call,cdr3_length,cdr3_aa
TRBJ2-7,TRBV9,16,ASSAYSGTGGASYEQY
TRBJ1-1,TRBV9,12,ASSVGRVDTEAF
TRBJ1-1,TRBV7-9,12,ASSYRLGEAEAF
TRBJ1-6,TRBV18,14,ASSPTTGRKGSPLH
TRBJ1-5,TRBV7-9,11,ASSLVQDQPQH
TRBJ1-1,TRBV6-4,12,ASSTGGENTEAF
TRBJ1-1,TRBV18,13,ASSLGGQLNTEAF
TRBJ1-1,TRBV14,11,ASSPGMNTEAF
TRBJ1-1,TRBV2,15,ASRAGRGLSENTEAF
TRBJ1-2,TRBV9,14,ASSPSPTGRADGYT
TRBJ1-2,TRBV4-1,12,ASRGQGAHYGYT
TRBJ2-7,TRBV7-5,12,ARSLRDRPYEQY
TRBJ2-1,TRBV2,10,ASSYGQNEQF
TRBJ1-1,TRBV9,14,ASSVVGQGRNTEAF
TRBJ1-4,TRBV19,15,ASSPPGHSATNEKLF
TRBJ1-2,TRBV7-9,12,ASSSQVPQYGYT
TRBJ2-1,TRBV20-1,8,SASLEEQF
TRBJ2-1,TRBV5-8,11,ASSLEHYNEQF
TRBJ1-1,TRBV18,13,ASSPVGGGWTEAF
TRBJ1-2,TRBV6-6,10,ASKGTGYGYT
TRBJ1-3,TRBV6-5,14,ASSFASLRRGNTIY
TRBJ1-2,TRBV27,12,ASSLRGGFYGYT
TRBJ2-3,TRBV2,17,ASSEGWLAGVTSTDTQY
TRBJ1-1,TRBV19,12,ASSYRVWSTEAF
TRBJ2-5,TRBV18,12,ASSPPTVQETQY
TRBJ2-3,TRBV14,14,ASSQDRAGPTDTQY
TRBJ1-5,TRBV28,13,ASSSSGTAGQPQH
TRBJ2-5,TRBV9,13,ASSLRTGVRETQY
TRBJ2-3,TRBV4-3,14,ASSQGRGSSTDTQY
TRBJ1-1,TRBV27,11,ASSPRQNTEAF
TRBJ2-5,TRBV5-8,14,ASSLAISGIRETQY
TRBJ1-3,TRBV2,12,ASSLQGSGNTIY
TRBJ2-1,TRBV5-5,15,ASSPRMIAGNANEQF
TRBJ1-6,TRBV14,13,ASSQERHGNSPLH